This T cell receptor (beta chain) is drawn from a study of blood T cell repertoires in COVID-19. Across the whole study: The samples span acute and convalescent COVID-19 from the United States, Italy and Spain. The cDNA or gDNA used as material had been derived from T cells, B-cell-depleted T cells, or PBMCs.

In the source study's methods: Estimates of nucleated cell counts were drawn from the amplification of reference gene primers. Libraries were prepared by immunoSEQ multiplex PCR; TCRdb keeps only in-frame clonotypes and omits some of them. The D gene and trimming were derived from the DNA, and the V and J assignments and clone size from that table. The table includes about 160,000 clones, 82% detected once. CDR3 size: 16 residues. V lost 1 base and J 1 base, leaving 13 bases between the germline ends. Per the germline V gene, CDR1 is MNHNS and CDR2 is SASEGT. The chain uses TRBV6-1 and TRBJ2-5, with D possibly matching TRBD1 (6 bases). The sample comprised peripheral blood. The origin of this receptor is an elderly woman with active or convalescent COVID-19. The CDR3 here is CASSEGLGAAQETQYF. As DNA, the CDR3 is TGTGCCAGCAGTGAAGGTCTGGGGGCGGCCCAAGAGACCCAGTACTTC.